The T cell receptor (beta chain) under discussion was sequenced for a study of blood T cells in healthy people across ages (dated by TCRdb to between 2015 and 2016). For context, the study as a whole: In model experiments, template switching captured roughly one uniquely barcoded TCR beta cDNA molecule for every two T cells. For two donors (one aged 18 to 29 and one aged 80 or older), the study analyzed two additional independent replicas of 1 million unique cDNA reads from the same blood draw. The donors were divided into four age groups: young (average about 15 years), middle-aged (about 39), aged (about 60) and long-lived (82). To avoid experimental bias, donors of different ages were randomly spread across the sequencing lanes. The study measured age-related changes in TCR beta repertoire diversity using deep sequencing normalized with unique cDNA molecular identifiers. On the study overall, not on this receptor specifically: Conclusive comparison of naive and antigen-experienced compartments was prevented by the profiling of bulk unsorted PBMCs. Observed TCR beta diversity per million T cells fell roughly linearly with age, and a significant reduction was already apparent by age approximately 41. Because donor CMV infection status was unknown, age-related changes in expanded clonotypes were potentially confounded. The long-lived group showed more naive CD4+ T cells, fewer expanded clones and increased TCR diversity than the aged group, suggesting age selection. Estimates of total diversity based on one million sequenced T cells were considered lower bounds and underestimates. A strong correlation was found between observed TCR beta diversity and the percentage of naive T cells measured by flow cytometry.

The sample holds one count of this clonotype. The specificity of this receptor is unknown. No per-base quality is available; no much larger clone lies one base away. A lone read offers only weak evidence. From V the trimming removes 3 bases and from J it removes 2 bases, while the gene matches leave 11 bases of the junction unaccounted for. The CDR3 contains 17 residues, cysteine and phenylalanine counted. Only the CDR3 DNA is retained, 51 bases long and in frame from the first base. The germline V gene specifies KGHSH as CDR1 and LQKENI as CDR2. To prepare the library, 5' RACE was applied. Sequencer: Illumina HiSeq 2500. A second roughly 6 to 12 cycle PCR used a sample-barcoded 5' primer and a J-beta primer mix. A template-switch 5' adaptor carrying 12 random nucleotides introduced a unique molecular identifier onto each TCR beta cDNA molecule. Each sample yielded at least 3 million CDR3-containing paired-end reads. First-strand cDNA was synthesized from all RNA with the Mint cDNA synthesis kit, primed by a TRBC-specific oligonucleotide. Following uracil-DNA glycosylase treatment, all cDNA underwent a first 18-cycle PCR with the universal primers M1SS and BC2_uni_R. The published analysis was carried out like this. For normalization, 1 million high-quality reads were randomly selected from each sample, with every read carrying a distinct molecular identifier. Instead of being binned into consensus sequences, reads with shared molecular identifiers were discarded. MiTCR, with a Q25 quality threshold and the strictest error-elimination algorithm, was used for CDR3 identification, clonotype clustering and error correction. A nonparametric unseen species model using Euler transformation provided a lower-bound estimate of total TCR beta diversity. TCRdb reanalyzed the raw reads on its own, using fastp at Q25 for trimming and MiXCR for clone calling, and kept in-frame beta chains. Identical CDR3 proteins give one entry, which carries the most common genes and DNA. The V and J calls and clone size come from TCRdb's table, not from the authors' own analysis. Across this sample there are hundreds of thousands of distinct CDR3 sequences, with around half seen only once. Around 24% of the sample goes to the ten largest clones.

Systemically healthy Caucasian individuals from Russia, 35 to 50 in total and aged about 6 to 95 years, were included as donors. Each donor gave approximately 10 milliliters of peripheral blood, collected into EDTA-treated Vacutainer tubes. Ficoll-Paque density-gradient centrifugation was used to isolate PBMCs, with at least 7 million per sample. Trizol reagent was used to extract total RNA from PBMCs, with at least 5 micrograms per sample. For every donor, an aliquot of PBMCs went through flow cytometry to measure the percentages of naive CD45RAhigh/CD27high T cells. This TCR came from a man at least 80 years old in good health. The chain links TRBV18 with TRBJ2-5, with 8 central nucleotides matching TRBD2. Sequenced input: blood. The DNA sequence reads TGTGCCAGCTCACCCAGGCAGCCTAAGCGGGGGCAAGAGACCCAGTACTTC. Translated, this is CASSPRQPKRGQETQYF.